This T cell receptor (beta chain) comes out of a study of CD8+CD57+ T cells in acquired aplastic anemia. Study overall: Sorted CD4+ and CD8+ cells gave an average of around 3.3 ug of DNA.

Overall study results and limits: Controls and patients did not differ significantly in CD8+ Simpson's diversity. Common to patients and controls were 25 to 30 CD8+ CDR3 sequences.

As regards this clonotype: The antigen remains undetermined. A much more abundant neighbour one base away suggests this may be a read error.

The patients chosen for sequencing had shown expansion of CD8+CD57+ cells (detected by flow cytometry). Every one of the patients had aplastic anemia (severe, acquired). Profiling that covered TCR beta VDJ and CDR3 relied on genomic DNA as its template. TCRdb reanalysed the reads using MiXCR and keeps one entry per CDR3 protein. The table has roughly 260,000 distinct CDR3 sequences, around 45% seen once. CDR3 length equals 15 residues. V was pared by 6 bases and J by 2 bases, with 10 bases of the junction left unmatched. The germline V gene has CDR1 SGDLS and CDR2 YYNGEE. The rearrangement joins TRBV9 to TRBJ2-7, with 8 bases that match TRBD1. The TCR was taken from a human donor with aplastic anemia. The sample taken for sequencing was sorted CD4+, CD8+, or CD8+CD57+ T cells (not recorded which) from PBMCs. The CDR3 sequence is CASTRGTGAPYEQYF. The CDR3 DNA reads TGTGCCAGCACAAGGGGGACAGGAGCCCCCTACGAGCAGTACTTC.